The sequence of this TCR beta chain was determined in a study of T cells after posttransplantation cyclophosphamide. This clone was detected only a few times. Its matching antigen is unknown. Findings and limits, study-wide: Later blood repertoires were often dominated by clones from the donor CD8+ memory compartment. TRB clonality was highly associated with recipient CMV seropositivity and reactivation. Blood and skin or GI T cell repertoires showed limited TRB overlap.

Peripheral blood was collected from the related graft donor on the marrow donation day. Sequencing used immunoSEQ multiplex PCR; TCRdb keeps in-frame clones, though not all of them. The sample includes more than 20,000 clones, around 73% seen only once; the top ten take 0.6% to 0.8%. The V end lost 5 bases, the J end lost 3 bases, and 20 bases lay between the germline ends. The germline V gene has CDR1 SGHAT and CDR2 FQNNGV. The CDR3 covers 16 residues. The sample was memory CD4+ T cells sorted from PBMCs. This TCR derives from an older woman in good health, CMV-negative, and a related stem cell transplant donor. The rearrangement uses TRBV11-2 and TRBJ2-7; possible D gene TRBD2, 6 bases. The CDR3 region has the DNA TGTGCCAGCAGCGTACGGGGGAGAGACGTTTTCTACGAGCAGTACTTC. Translating it yields CASSVRGRDVFYEQYF.